The rows below give T cell receptor beta chains drawn from one sample of a study of blood T cell repertoires in COVID-19. The data were produced by immunoSEQ multiplex PCR, yet TCRdb's version contains in-frame clones alone and is incomplete. The sample consists of fewer than 150,000 clones, 84% of them appearing once. Specimen: peripheral blood. The source of these receptors is a woman of 80 years or more in a cohort sampled during active or convalescent COVID-19. Both conserved end residues are part of each CDR3. A D gene is named only where the DNA matches it firmly. The listing skips clone size in some rows; elsewhere it reads once, few, many or a size class.

>TRBD1|TRBV7-9|TRBJ1-1|few
TGTGCCAGCAGCTCGGGACAGGGCACTGAAGCTTTCTTT
CASSSGQGTEAFF
>.|TRBV3-1/TRBV3-2|TRBJ1-1|once
TGTGCCAGCAGCCAAGGTCCGGGGAACACTGAAGCTTTCTTT
CASSQGPGNTEAFF
>TRBD1|TRBV5-1|TRBJ1-2|.
TGCGCCAGCAGCCCCCGGGGGGGGGACAGTGGCTACACCTTC
CASSPRGGDSGYTF
>TRBD1|TRBV19|TRBJ1-2|.
TGTGCCAGTAGTATCGACAGGGGTGGCTATGGCTACACCTTC
CASSIDRGGYGYTF
>TRBD1|TRBV7-8|TRBJ2-5|.
TGTGCCAGCAGCTTAGGAGTGAGATGGGACAGGGAGCAAGAGACCCAGTACTTC
CASSLGVRWDREQETQYF
>TRBD1|TRBV27|TRBJ1-2|once
TGTGCCAGCAGTCCCGGGACAGGCGAGTACTATGGCTACACCTTC
CASSPGTGEYYGYTF
>TRBD2|TRBV7-2|TRBJ2-3|once
TGTGCCAGCAGACCGCCGGGACTAGCGGGGGGAGATACGCAGTATTTT
CASRPPGLAGGDTQYF
>TRBD2|TRBV7-8|TRBJ2-1|.
TGTGCCAGCAGGGTACTAGCGAACAATTACAATGAGCAGTTCTTC
CASRVLANNYNEQFF
>TRBD1|TRBV6-2/TRBV6-3|TRBJ1-1|.
TGTGCCAGCAGCCCTCCACAGGGGGTGAGGGGGAACACTGAAGCTTTCTTT
CASSPPQGVRGNTEAFF
>TRBD2|TRBV29-1|TRBJ2-2|.
TGCAGCGTTAAGGTGCGGGGGGGCCCCGGATCCGGGGAGCTGTTTTTT
CSVKVRGGPGSGELFF
>TRBD1|TRBV5-1|TRBJ1-4|.
TGCGCCAGCAGCTCCACAGGGGGCATAGGTGAAAAACTGTTTTTT
CASSSTGGIGEKLFF
>.|TRBV7-2|TRBJ2-7|.
TGTGCCAGCAGCTTAGCGATGACTGGGTACGAGCAGTACTTC
CASSLAMTGYEQYF